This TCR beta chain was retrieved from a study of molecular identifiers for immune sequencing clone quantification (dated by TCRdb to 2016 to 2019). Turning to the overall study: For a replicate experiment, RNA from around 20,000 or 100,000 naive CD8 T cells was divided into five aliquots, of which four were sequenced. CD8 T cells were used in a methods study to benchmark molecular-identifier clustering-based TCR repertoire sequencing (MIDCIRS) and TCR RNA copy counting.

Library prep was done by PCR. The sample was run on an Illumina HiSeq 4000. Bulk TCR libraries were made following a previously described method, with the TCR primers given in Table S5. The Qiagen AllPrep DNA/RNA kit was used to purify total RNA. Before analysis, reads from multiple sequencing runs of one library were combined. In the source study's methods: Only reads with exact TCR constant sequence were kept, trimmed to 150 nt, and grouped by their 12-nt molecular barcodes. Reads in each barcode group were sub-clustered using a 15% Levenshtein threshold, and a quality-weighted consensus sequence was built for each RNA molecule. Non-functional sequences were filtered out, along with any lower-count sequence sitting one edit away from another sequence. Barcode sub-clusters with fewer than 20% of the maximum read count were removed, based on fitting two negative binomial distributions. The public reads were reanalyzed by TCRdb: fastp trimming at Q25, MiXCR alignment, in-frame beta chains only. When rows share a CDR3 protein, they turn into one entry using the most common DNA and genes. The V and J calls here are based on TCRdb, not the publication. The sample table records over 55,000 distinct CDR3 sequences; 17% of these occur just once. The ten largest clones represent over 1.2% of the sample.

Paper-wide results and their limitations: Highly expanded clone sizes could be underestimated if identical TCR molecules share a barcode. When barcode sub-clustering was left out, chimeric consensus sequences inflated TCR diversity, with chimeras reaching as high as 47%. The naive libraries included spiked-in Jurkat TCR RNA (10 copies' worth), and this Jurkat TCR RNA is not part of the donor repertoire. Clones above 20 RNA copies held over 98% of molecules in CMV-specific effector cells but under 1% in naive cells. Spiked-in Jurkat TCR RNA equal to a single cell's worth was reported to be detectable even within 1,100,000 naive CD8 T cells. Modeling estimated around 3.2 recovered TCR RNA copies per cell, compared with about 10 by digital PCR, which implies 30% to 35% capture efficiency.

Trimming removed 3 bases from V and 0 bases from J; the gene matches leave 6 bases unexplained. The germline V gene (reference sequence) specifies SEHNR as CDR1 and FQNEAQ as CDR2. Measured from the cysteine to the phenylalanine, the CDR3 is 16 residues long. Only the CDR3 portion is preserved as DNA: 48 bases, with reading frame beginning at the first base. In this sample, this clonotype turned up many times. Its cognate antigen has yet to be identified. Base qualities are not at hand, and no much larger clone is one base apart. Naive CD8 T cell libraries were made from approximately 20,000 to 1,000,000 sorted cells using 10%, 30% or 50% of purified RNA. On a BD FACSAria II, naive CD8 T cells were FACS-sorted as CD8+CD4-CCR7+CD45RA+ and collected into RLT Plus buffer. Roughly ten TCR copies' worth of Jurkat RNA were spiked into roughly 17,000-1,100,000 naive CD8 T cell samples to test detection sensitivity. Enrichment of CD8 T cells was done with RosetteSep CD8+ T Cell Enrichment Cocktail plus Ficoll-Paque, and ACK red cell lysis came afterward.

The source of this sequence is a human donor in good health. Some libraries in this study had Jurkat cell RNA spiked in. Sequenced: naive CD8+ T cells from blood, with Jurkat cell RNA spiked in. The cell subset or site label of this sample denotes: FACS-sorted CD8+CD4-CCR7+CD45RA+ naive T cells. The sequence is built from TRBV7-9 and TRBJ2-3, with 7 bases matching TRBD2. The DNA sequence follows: TGTGCCAGCAGCTTCCTGACTAGCAGCAGCACAGATACGCAGTATTTT. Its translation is CASSFLTSSSTDTQYF.